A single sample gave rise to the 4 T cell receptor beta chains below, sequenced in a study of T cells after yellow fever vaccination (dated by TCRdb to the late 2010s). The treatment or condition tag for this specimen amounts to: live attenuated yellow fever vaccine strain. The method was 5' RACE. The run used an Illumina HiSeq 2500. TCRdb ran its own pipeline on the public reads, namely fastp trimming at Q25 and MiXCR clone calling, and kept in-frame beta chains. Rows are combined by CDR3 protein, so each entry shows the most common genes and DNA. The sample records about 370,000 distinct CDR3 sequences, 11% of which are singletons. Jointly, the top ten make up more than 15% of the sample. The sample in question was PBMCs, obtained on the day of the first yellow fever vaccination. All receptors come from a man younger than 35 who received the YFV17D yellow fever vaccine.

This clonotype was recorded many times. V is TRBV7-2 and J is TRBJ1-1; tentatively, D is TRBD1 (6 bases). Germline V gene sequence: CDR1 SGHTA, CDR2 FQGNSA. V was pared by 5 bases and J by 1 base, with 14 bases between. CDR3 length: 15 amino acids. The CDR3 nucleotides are TGTGCCAGCAGCCTAAAACAGGGCAGGAACACTGAAGCTTTCTTT. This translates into CASSLKQGRNTEAFF.

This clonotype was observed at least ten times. The CDR3 region is CASSLIGYEQYV. In nucleotides, the CDR3 is TGTGCCAGCAGCTTGATCGGCTACGAGCAGTACGTC. The genes are TRBV7-9 and TRBJ2-7; D gene ambiguous. V was trimmed by 3 bases and J by 3 bases, leaving 6 bases between them. The germline gives CDR1 SEHNR, CDR2 FQNEAQ (reference sequence). The CDR3 runs to 12 residues.

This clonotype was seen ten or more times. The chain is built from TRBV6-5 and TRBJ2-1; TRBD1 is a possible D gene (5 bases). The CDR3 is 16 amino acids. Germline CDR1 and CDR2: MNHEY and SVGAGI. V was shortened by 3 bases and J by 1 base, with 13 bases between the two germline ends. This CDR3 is CASSYSRVGSYNEQFF. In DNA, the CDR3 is TGTGCCAGCAGTTATTCCAGGGTAGGGTCCTACAATGAGCAGTTCTTC.

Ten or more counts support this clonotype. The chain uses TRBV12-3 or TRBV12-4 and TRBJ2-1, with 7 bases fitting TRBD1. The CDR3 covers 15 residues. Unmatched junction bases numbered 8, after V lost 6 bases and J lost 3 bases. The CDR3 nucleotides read TGTGCCAGCAGACGTACAGGGGTCTTCTACAATGAGCAGTTCTTC. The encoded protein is CASRRTGVFYNEQFF.